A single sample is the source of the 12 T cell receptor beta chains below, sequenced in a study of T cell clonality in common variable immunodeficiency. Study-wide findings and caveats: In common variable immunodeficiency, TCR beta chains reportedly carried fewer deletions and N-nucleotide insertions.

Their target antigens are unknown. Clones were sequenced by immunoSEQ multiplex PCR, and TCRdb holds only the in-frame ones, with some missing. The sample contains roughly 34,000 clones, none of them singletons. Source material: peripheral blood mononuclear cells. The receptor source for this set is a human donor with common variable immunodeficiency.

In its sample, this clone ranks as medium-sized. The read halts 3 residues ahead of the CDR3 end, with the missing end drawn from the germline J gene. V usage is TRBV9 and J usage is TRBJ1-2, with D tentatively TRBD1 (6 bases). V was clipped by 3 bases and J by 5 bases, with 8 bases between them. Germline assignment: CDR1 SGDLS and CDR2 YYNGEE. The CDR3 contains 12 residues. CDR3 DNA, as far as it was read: TGTGCCAGCAGCGGGGGGCGGTATGGC. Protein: CASSGGRYG. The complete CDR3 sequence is CASSGGRYGYTF.

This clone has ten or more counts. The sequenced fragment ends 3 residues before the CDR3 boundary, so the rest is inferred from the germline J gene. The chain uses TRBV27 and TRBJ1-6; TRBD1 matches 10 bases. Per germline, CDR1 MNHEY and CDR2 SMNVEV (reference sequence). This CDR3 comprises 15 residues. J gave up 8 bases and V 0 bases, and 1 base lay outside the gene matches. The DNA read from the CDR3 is TGTGCCAGCAGTTTATCGGGACAGGGGTATTCACCC. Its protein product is CASSLSGQGYSP. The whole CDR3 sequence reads CASSLSGQGYSPLHF.

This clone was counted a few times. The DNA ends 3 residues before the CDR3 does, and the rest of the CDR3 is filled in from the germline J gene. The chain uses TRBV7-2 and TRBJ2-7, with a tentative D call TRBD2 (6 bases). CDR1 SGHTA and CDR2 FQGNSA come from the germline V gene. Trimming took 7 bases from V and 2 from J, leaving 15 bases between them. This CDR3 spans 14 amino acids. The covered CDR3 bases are TGTGCCAGCAATAGCGATGAGCGGGCCTACGAG. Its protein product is CASNSDERAYE. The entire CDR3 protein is CASNSDERAYEQYF.

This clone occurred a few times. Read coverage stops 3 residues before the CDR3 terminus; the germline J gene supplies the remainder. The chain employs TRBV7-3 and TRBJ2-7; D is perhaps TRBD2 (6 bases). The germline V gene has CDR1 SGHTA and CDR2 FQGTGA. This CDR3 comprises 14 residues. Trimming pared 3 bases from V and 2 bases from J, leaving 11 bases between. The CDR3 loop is CASSLFSGPYEQYF. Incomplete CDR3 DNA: TGTGCCAGCAGCTTGTTTAGCGGACCCTACGAG. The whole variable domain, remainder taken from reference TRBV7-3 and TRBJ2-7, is GAGVSQTPSNKVTEKGKYVELRCDPISGHTALYWYRQSLGQGPEFLIYFQGTGAADDSGLPNDRFFAVRPEGSVSTLKIQRTERGDSAVYLCASSLFSGPYEQYFGPGTRLTVT.

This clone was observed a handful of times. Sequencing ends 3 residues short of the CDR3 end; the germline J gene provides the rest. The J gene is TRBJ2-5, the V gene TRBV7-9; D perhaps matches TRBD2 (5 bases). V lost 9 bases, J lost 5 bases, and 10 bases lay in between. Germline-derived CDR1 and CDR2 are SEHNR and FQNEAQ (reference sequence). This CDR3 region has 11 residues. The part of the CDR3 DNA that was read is TGTGCCAGTGGTCCGGGGGAGACC. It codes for CASGPGET. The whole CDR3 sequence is CASGPGETQYF.

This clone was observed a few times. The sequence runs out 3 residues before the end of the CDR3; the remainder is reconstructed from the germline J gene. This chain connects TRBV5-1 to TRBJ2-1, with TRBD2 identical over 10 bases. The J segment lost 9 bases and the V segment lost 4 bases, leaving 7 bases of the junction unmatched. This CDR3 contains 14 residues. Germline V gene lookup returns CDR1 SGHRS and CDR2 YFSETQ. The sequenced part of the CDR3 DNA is TGCGCCAGCAGCGGATCTAGCGGGAGTATTGAG. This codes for CASSGSSGSIE. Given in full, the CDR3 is CASSGSSGSIEQFF.

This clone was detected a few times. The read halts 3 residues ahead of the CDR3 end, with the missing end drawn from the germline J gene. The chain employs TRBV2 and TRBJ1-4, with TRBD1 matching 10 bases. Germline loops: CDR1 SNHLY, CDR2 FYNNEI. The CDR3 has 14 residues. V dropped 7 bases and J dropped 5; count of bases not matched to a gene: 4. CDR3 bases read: TGTGCCAGCAAGGCGGGACAGGGGAATGAAAAA. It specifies CASKAGQGNEK. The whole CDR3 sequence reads CASKAGQGNEKLFF.

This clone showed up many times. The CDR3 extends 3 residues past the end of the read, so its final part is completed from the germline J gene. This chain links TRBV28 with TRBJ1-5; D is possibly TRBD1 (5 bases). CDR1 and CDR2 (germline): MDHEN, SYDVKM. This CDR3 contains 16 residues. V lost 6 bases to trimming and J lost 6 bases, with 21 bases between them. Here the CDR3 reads CASSPSSSGRFQPQHF. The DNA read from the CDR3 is TGTGCCAGCAGCCCTTCATCTTCAGGGAGATTTCAGCCC. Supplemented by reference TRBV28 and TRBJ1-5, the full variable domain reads DVKVTQSSRYLVKRTGEKVFLECVQDMDHENMFWYRQDPGLGLRLIYFSYDVKMKEKGDIPEGYSVSREKKERFSLILESASTNQTSMYLCASSPSSSGRFQPQHFGDGTRLSIL.

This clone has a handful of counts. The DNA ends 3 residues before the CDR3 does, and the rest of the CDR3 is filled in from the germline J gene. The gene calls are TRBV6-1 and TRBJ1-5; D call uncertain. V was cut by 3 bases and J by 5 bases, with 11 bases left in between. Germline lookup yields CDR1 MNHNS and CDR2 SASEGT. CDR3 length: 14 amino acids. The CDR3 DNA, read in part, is TGTGCCAGCAGTGACGGAGGGTTGCATCAGCCC. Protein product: CASSDGGLHQP. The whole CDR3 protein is CASSDGGLHQPQHF.

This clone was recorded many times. The CDR3 DNA, read in part, is TGTGCCTGGAGTGCCGGACAGGCGAGCACAGATACG. This encodes CAWSAGQASTDT. The whole CDR3 is CAWSAGQASTDTQYF. V and J are TRBV30 and TRBJ2-3; 7 nucleotides line up with TRBD1. The read ends 3 residues shy of where the CDR3 ends; the end is completed using the germline J gene. The germline V gene encodes CDR1 GTSNPN and CDR2 SVGIG (reference sequence). With V trimmed by 1 base and J by 0 bases, 4 bases remained unmatched. The CDR3 has 15 amino acids.

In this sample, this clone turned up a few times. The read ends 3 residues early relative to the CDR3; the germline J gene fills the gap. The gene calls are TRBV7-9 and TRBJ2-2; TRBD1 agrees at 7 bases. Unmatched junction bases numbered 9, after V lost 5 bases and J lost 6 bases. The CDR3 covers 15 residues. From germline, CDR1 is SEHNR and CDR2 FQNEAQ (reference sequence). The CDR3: CASSRTGMRPGELFF. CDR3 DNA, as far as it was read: TGTGCCAGCAGCCGGACAGGAATGCGTCCCGGGGAG. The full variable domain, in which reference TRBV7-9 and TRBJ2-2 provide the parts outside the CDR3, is DTGVSQNPRHKITKRGQNVTFRCDPISEHNRLYWYRQTLGQGPEFLTYFQNEAQLEKSRLLSDRFSAERPKGSFSTLEIQRTEQGDSAMYLCASSRTGMRPGELFFGEGSRLTVL.

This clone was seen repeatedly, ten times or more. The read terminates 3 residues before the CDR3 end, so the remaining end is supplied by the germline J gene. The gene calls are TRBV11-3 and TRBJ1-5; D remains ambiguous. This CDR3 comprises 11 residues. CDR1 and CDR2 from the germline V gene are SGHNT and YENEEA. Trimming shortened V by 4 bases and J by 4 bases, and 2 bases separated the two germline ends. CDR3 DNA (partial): TGTGCCAGCAGCTCAAATCAGCCC. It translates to CASSSNQP. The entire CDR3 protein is CASSSNQPQHF.